The 28 T cell receptor beta chains below come from one sample, sequenced in a study of CD8 T cells in Susac syndrome. Random hexamers primed reverse transcription of about 0.45 to 1 ug RNA. TCRdb re-called the immunoSEQ multiplex PCR reads through MiXCR, storing one row per CDR3 protein. The table records around 190,000 distinct CDR3 sequences, roughly 94% of them present only once. Specimen: CD4+ T cells from PBMCs. These receptor sequences come from a human donor in good health.

The rearrangement uses TRBV30 and TRBJ2-7, with 7 bases fitting TRBD1. Trimming removed 5 bases from V and 4 bases from J; junction bases left unmatched: 5. This CDR3 has 12 residues. Looked up from germline, CDR1 is GTSNPN and CDR2 is SVGIG (reference sequence). This CDR3 is CAWGLDRYEQYF. In DNA form, the CDR3 reads TGTGCCTGGGGACTGGACAGGTACGAGCAGTACTTC.

This clonotype has only a few counts. The chain couples TRBV27 to TRBJ2-7; possible D gene TRBD2, 6 bases. The V gene lost 6 bases and the J gene lost 0 bases, with 9 bases spanning the gap. The CDR3 length is 13 residues. Germline lookup yields CDR1 MNHEY and CDR2 SMNVEV (reference sequence). As DNA, the CDR3 is TGTGCCAGCAGGGGGACTGGCTCCTACGAGCAGTACTTC. The encoded protein is CASRGTGSYEQYF.

DNA for the CDR3: TGTGCCAGCAGCTTCCCCACCCCCACAGATACGCAGTATTTT. It is translated as CASSFPTPTDTQYF. This chain connects TRBV12-3 or TRBV12-4 to TRBJ2-3; no clear D gene. The CDR3 sequence is 14 residues long. The V and J ends lost 6 bases and 2 bases respectively, with 12 bases between them.

The chain combines TRBV7-7 with TRBJ2-1; no reliable D call. CDR3 length: 13 residues. Per the germline V gene, CDR1 is SSHAT and CDR2 is FNYEAQ (reference sequence). The V and J ends lost 5 bases and 5 bases respectively, with 10 bases between them. The CDR3 here is CASSLSLNNEQFF. Written as DNA, the CDR3 is TGTGCCAGCAGCCTCTCCTTAAACAATGAGCAGTTCTTC.

The chain combines TRBV20-1 with TRBJ1-3; D call uncertain. Trimming took 5 bases from V and 1 from J, leaving 12 bases between them. In germline, CDR1 is DFQATT, CDR2 SNEGSKA (reference sequence). The CDR3 totals 14 residues. The CDR3 is CSAETERSGNTIYF. The CDR3 nucleotides are TGCAGTGCTGAGACGGAACGATCTGGAAACACCATATATTTT.

This clonotype occurred once. The chain couples TRBV30 to TRBJ1-2; no reliable D call. Germline-derived CDR1 and CDR2 are GTSNPN and SVGIG (reference sequence). The ends were cut back, 3 bases at V and 6 bases at J, with 5 bases in the middle. The CDR3 extends over 10 amino acids. Here the CDR3 reads CAWRFDGYTF. In DNA, the CDR3 is TGTGCCTGGAGGTTTGATGGCTACACCTTC. Together with reference TRBV30 and TRBJ1-2, the CDR3 gives the full variable domain: SQTIHQWPATLVQPVGSPLSLECTVEGTSNPNLYWYRQAAGRGLQLLFYSVGIGQISSEVPQNLSASRPQDRQFILSSKKLLLSDSGFYLCAWRFDGYTFGSGTRLTVV.

J is TRBJ2-1 and V is TRBV19; 14 nucleotides agree with TRBD2. Germline-derived CDR1 and CDR2 are LNHDA and SQIVND (reference sequence). Trimming removed 5 bases from V and 5 bases from J; junction bases left unmatched: 14. The CDR3 spans 19 residues. The CDR3 loop is CASSPWTSGRTSQNNEQFF. The DNA of the CDR3 is TGTGCCAGTAGTCCTTGGACTAGCGGGAGGACCTCACAAAACAATGAGCAGTTCTTC.

This chain connects TRBV29-1 to TRBJ2-7; no clear D gene. CDR3 length equals 11 residues. Trimming pared 7 bases from V and 2 bases from J, leaving 9 bases between. Germline V gives CDR1 SQVTM, CDR2 ANQGSEA. The DNA of the CDR3 is TGCAGCGGGGTAGACACCTACGAGCAGTACTTC. This translates into CSGVDTYEQYF.

This chain joins TRBV24-1 and TRBJ1-1; 7 nucleotides line up with TRBD1. Germline lookup yields CDR1 KGHDR and CDR2 SFDVKD. The CDR3 length is 13 residues. V was pared by 7 bases and J by 6 bases, with 7 bases of the junction left unmatched. The CDR3 protein is CATRGTDNPEAFF. CDR3 in DNA: TGTGCCACCAGGGGGACAGACAATCCTGAAGCTTTCTTT.

The chain combines TRBV3-1 with TRBJ2-5, with a possible D match to TRBD2 (6 bases). V gave up 8 bases and J gave up 5 bases, with 18 bases separating them. The CDR3 contains 14 residues. Germline-derived CDR1 and CDR2 are LGHDT and YNNKEL (reference sequence). Here the CDR3 reads CASLQAGWVETQYF. DNA of the CDR3: TGTGCCAGCCTCCAGGCGGGGTGGGTGGAGACCCAGTACTTC.

This chain's CDR3 is CSARGTSGTGELFF. The DNA for the CDR3 is TGCAGTGCGAGGGGAACTAGCGGCACCGGGGAGCTGTTTTTT. The chain couples TRBV20-1 to TRBJ2-2; 8 bases match TRBD2. Germline CDR1 is DFQATT and CDR2 is SNEGSKA (reference sequence). This CDR3 comprises 14 residues. With V trimmed by 6 bases and J by 4 bases, 7 bases remained unmatched.

The chain joins TRBV7-2 to TRBJ2-3; D is uncertain. The CDR3 has 15 residues. Germline V gene data show CDR1 as SGHTA and CDR2 as FQGNSA. V lost 5 bases and J 4 bases, leaving 16 bases between the germline ends. The CDR3 DNA follows: TGTGCCAGCAGCCGTCTATCCGGACGGGCAGATACGCAGTATTTT. It encodes CASSRLSGRADTQYF.

The V and J genes are TRBV20-1 and TRBJ2-7, with D perhaps matching TRBD2 (5 bases). The CDR3 covers 15 residues. Looked up from germline, CDR1 is DFQATT and CDR2 is SNEGSKA (reference sequence). V was trimmed by 1 base and J by 3 bases, leaving 16 bases between them. The CDR3 DNA reads as TGCAGTGCTAGAGTCGGGATCCCCCCCCGCTACGAGCAGTACTTC. The encoded protein is CSARVGIPPRYEQYF.

The chain links TRBV18 to TRBJ2-1; D might be TRBD2 (6 bases). The CDR3 totals 14 residues. Germline V gene data show CDR1 as KGHSH and CDR2 as LQKENI. Trimming cost V 6 bases and J 4 bases, with 13 bases left between them. CDR3 amino acids: CASSFRELYNEQFF. The DNA of the CDR3 is TGTGCCAGCTCCTTCCGGGAGTTGTACAATGAGCAGTTCTTC. Full variable domain (missing parts from reference TRBV18 and TRBJ2-1): NAGVMQNPRHLVRRRGQEARLRCSPMKGHSHVYWYRQLPEEGLKFMVYLQKENIIDESGMPKERFSAEFPKEGPSILRIQQVVRGDSAAYFCASSFRELYNEQFFGPGTRLTVL.

V usage is TRBV29-1 and J usage is TRBJ2-7; 11 bases are shared with TRBD1. CDR1 and CDR2 from the germline V gene are SQVTM and ANQGSEA. The CDR3 runs 14 residues. V was clipped by 4 bases and J by 7 bases; unmatched bases: 9. The CDR3 loop is CSVAPGQGDQEQYF. CDR3 nucleotide sequence: TGCAGCGTTGCCCCGGGACAGGGGGATCAAGAGCAGTACTTC.

The chain carries TRBV29-1 and TRBJ2-6, with D unresolved. The V end lost 7 bases, the J end lost 0 bases, and 7 bases lay between the germline ends. CDR3 length equals 13 residues. In germline, CDR1 is SQVTM, CDR2 ANQGSEA. CDR3 loop: CSARSSGANVLTF. The CDR3 DNA reads TGCAGCGCCCGTAGCTCTGGGGCCAACGTCCTGACTTTC.

This clonotype was picked up one time. The rearrangement links TRBV20-1 to TRBJ2-7, with TRBD1 matching 8 bases. The CDR3 covers 15 residues. The V gene's germline CDR1 is DFQATT and CDR2 SNEGSKA (reference sequence). With V trimmed by 3 bases and J by 4 bases, 11 bases remained unmatched. CDR3 amino acids: CSARNPTGGSYEQYF. CDR3 in DNA: TGCAGTGCTAGGAACCCCACAGGGGGATCGTACGAGCAGTACTTC.

The chain has TRBV27 and TRBJ1-2, with 11 bases matching TRBD1. The CDR3 has 14 residues. The V and J ends lost 6 bases and 7 bases, in that order; junction bases with no gene match: 7. Germline V lookup: CDR1 MNHEY, CDR2 SMNVEV (reference sequence). CDR3 DNA sequence: TGTGCCAGCAGAACATCCGGGACAGGGGGTGGCTACACCTTC. Protein product: CASRTSGTGGGYTF.

This chain links TRBV29-1 with TRBJ2-7; 10 nucleotides agree with TRBD1. In germline, CDR1 is SQVTM, CDR2 ANQGSEA. The CDR3 has 13 residues. V lost 4 bases to trimming and J lost 3 bases; unmatched junction nucleotides: 3. The CDR3 DNA reads TGCAGCGTTGCATGGACAGGGGGCTACGAGCAGTACTTC. The encoded protein is CSVAWTGGYEQYF.

This clonotype has a handful of counts. This chain connects TRBV6-2 or TRBV6-3 to TRBJ2-3; D gene uncertain. V lost 4 bases to trimming and J lost 4 bases, with 6 bases between them. This CDR3 is 12 amino acids long. Germline loops: CDR1 MNHEY, CDR2 SVGEGT. The CDR3 nucleotides read TGTGCCAGCAGTTTGAGTCCAGATACGCAGTATTTT. It codes for CASSLSPDTQYF.

J is TRBJ2-3 and V is TRBV20-1; the D gene is possibly TRBD2 (5 bases). With 0 bases removed from V and 8 bases from J, the gap between germline ends came to 15 bases. The CDR3 extends over 14 amino acids. Per germline, CDR1 DFQATT and CDR2 SNEGSKA (reference sequence). The CDR3 sequence: CSARESGGRGTQYF. The CDR3 DNA follows: TGCAGTGCTAGAGAATCTGGCGGGCGAGGTACGCAGTATTTT.

The chain has TRBV7-3 and TRBJ1-2; D is uncertain. This CDR3 is 13 amino acids long. Germline loops: CDR1 SGHTA, CDR2 FQGTGA. The V end lost 5 bases, the J end lost 4 bases, and 11 bases lay between the germline ends. Here the CDR3 DNA reads TGTGCCAGCAGCCCCGACCCTGGCTATGGCTACACCTTC. Its translation is CASSPDPGYGYTF.

The rearrangement links TRBV5-4 to TRBJ2-1, with D unclear. Germline V gene sequence: CDR1 SGHNT, CDR2 YYREEE (reference sequence). The CDR3 consists of 15 residues. The V end lost 4 bases, the J end lost 5 bases, and 16 bases lay between the germline ends. As DNA, the CDR3 is TGTGCCAGCAGCCCCGGACCCATGGGGAACAATGAGCAGTTCTTC. Its protein product is CASSPGPMGNNEQFF.

V and J are TRBV7-8 and TRBJ2-6; D remains ambiguous. Germline CDR1 SGHVS, CDR2 FQNEAQ. V lost 1 base and J 0 bases, leaving 7 bases between the germline ends. The CDR3 is 16 residues long. Here the CDR3 DNA reads TGTGCCAGCAGCTTAGTTTTGCTCTCTGGGGCCAACGTCCTGACTTTC. It specifies CASSLVLLSGANVLTF.

The chain carries TRBV5-1 and TRBJ2-2, with D perhaps TRBD2 (5 bases). Per the germline V gene, CDR1 is SGHRS and CDR2 is YFSETQ. The V and J ends lost 2 bases and 0 bases respectively, with 8 bases between them. The CDR3 contains 15 residues. The CDR3: CASSFLAANTGELFF. The CDR3 DNA sequence: TGCGCCAGCAGCTTTCTAGCAGCGAACACCGGGGAGCTGTTTTTT.

The rearrangement links TRBV20-1 to TRBJ1-5; maybe TRBD1 (6 bases). The CDR3 consists of 16 residues. Trimming removed 1 base at V and 2 bases at J, with 15 bases between. In germline, CDR1 is DFQATT, CDR2 SNEGSKA (reference sequence). Written as DNA, the CDR3 is TGCAGTGCTAGAGGGACAGAAGATGGGGGCAATCAGCCCCAGCATTTT. It specifies CSARGTEDGGNQPQHF.

The chain has TRBV30 and TRBJ1-1, with no clear D. This CDR3 contains 11 residues. Germline V gene sequence: CDR1 GTSNPN, CDR2 SVGIG (reference sequence). Trimming took 7 bases from V and 4 from J, leaving 10 bases between them. The CDR3 bases are TGTGCCTCCGGGCAGCGCACTGAAGCTTTCTTT. Its protein product is CASGQRTEAFF.

The rearrangement joins TRBV12-3 or TRBV12-4 to TRBJ1-4; D is possibly TRBD1 (5 bases). The CDR3 extends over 14 amino acids. V dropped 6 bases and J dropped 4 bases, with 12 bases sitting between them. DNA for the CDR3: TGTGCCAGCAGCAAGGGGCCAAGTAATGAAAAACTGTTTTTT. Its protein product is CASSKGPSNEKLFF.